A single sample gave rise to the 2 T cell receptor beta chains below, sequenced in a study of blood T cell repertoires in COVID-19. The method was immunoSEQ multiplex PCR; TCRdb's version includes in-frame clones alone and lacks a portion of them. The repertoire consists of roughly 250,000 clones, with around 82% occurring once and the leading ten covering approximately 4.9%. Input material: peripheral blood. Receptors were obtained from a woman of 80 years or more with active or convalescent COVID-19.

This chain uses TRBV23-1 with TRBJ2-1, with 7 bases matching TRBD1. TRBV23-1 counts as an open reading frame of uncertain function. J gave up 7 bases and V 7 bases, and 7 bases lay outside the gene matches. CDR3 length: 13 residues. CDR3 nucleotides: TGCGCCAGCACTAGACAGGGTCGGAATGAGCAGTTCTTC. Translated: CASTRQGRNEQFF.

The V gene is TRBV27, the J gene TRBJ1-2, with D unclear. The CDR3 contains 15 residues. V was pared by 0 bases and J by 8 bases, with 16 bases between. Looked up from germline, CDR1 is MNHEY and CDR2 is SMNVEV (reference sequence). The DNA for the CDR3 is TGTGCCAGCAGTTTATCGCACCGGGTCCCTGGGGGCTACACCTTC. Its protein is CASSLSHRVPGGYTF.